Here is one T cell receptor (beta chain) with its context. Antigen unknown. This specimen includes other DNA sequences encoding the same CDR3. The CDR3 loop spans 14 amino acids. The germline CDR1 and CDR2 sequences are SGHRS and YFSETQ. The trim removed 3 bases at V and 5 bases at J, leaving 4 bases unmatched. This record belongs to a study of shared clonotypes between healthy human individuals. On the study more broadly: CD4 naive cells filled three plates per donor, CD4 memory three, CD8 naive two and CD8 memory one. Study-level findings and limits: Lower generation probabilities were found for non-shared clonotypes than for those shared by all four donors. Around 5% of naive CD4 clonotypes were shared across four donors.

The protocol was immunoSEQ multiplex PCR, while the TCRdb copy is restricted to in-frame clones and leaves out a portion. This table has about 1,500,000 clones, roughly 96% appearing once. The rearrangement links TRBV5-1 to TRBJ2-5; 10 positions match TRBD1. Specimen: naive CD4+ T cells sorted from blood. Stated subset: CD45RA+ positively selected. The clonotype originates from a man between 25 and 39 years old in good health. CDR3 sequence reads: CASSSGQGLETQYF. The CDR3 bases are TGCGCCAGCAGCTCGGGACAGGGGTTGGAGACCCAGTACTTC.